The T cell receptor (beta chain) under discussion was sequenced for a study of shared clonotypes between healthy human individuals. Looking at the study overall: Participating donors consisted of two women and a few men aged 18 to 49.

This table comes from immunoSEQ multiplex PCR, and its TCRdb copy is limited to in-frame clones, with some not included. The sample includes about 2 million clones, about 95% of them seen just once. Positive CCR7 selection of CD45RO-negative cells yielded the naive CD8 cells, and terminally differentiated effector memory CD45RA+ cells were excluded. This CDR3 has 14 amino acids. Between the trimmed V and J ends, which lost 2 bases and 1 base, there was a span of 9 bases. Germline V CDR1 and CDR2: SGHVS, FQNEAQ. This receptor was identified in a man younger than 35 in good health. The sequenced sample consisted of naive CD8+ T cells sorted from blood. The V gene is TRBV7-8, the J gene TRBJ2-7; D not certain. Here the CDR3 DNA reads TGTGCCAGCAGCTTATTTGGGCAGTCCTACGAGCAGTACTTC. It translates to CASSLFGQSYEQYF. The whole variable domain, filled in from reference TRBV7-8 and TRBJ2-7, reads GAGVSQSPRYKVAKRGQDVALRCDPISGHVSLFWYQQALGQGPEFLTYFQNEAQLDKSGLPSDRFFAERPEGSVSTLKIQRTQQEDSAVYLCASSLFGQSYEQYFGPGTRLTVT.